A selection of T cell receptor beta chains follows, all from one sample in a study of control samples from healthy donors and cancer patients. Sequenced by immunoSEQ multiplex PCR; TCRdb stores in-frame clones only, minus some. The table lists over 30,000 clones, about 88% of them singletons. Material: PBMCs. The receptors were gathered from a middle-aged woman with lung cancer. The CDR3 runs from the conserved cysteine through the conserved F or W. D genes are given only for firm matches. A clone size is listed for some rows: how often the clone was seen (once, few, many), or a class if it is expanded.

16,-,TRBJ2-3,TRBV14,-,TGTGCCAGCAGCCAAGAGAAGCTAGGGACCACAGATACGCAGTATTTT,CASSQEKLGTTDTQYF
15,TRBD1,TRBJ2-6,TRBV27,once,TGTGCCAGCAGCGACAGGGGGTCTGGGGCCAACGTCCTGACTTTC,CASSDRGSGANVLTF
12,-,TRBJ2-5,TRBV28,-,TGTGCCAGCAGTTTAGAGTTGGAGACCCAGTACTTC,CASSLELETQYF
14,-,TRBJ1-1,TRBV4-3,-,TGCGCCAGCAGCCAAGAAACAGGGAGGACTGAAGCTTTCTTT,CASSQETGRTEAFF
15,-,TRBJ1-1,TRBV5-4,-,TGTGCCAGCAGCTTGGGGTCCGGGCCTGCGGGTGAAGCTTTCTTT,CASSLGSGPAGEAFF
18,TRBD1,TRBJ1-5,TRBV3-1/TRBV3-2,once,TGTGCCAGCAGCCAAGATACCGGACAGGGGGCGCGGAATCAGCCCCAGCATTTT,CASSQDTGQGARNQPQHF
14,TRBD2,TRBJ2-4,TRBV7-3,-,TGTGCCAGCAGCCTAAGCGGGGGGGCGAACATTCAGTACTTC,CASSLSGGANIQYF
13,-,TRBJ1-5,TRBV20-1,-,TGCAGTGCTAGTTTCGGGGCGAATCAGCCCCAGCATTTT,CSASFGANQPQHF
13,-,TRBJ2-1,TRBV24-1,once,TGTGCCACCCAAGCCCGGGGCTACAATGAGCAGTTCTTC,CATQARGYNEQFF
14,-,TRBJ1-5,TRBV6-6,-,TGTGCCAGCAGTCAGGGCCTCGAAGGACAGCCCCAGCATTTT,CASSQGLEGQPQHF
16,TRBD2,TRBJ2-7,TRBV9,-,TGTGCCAGCAGCCCTCGACTAGCGGGGCCCCCCTTCGAGCAGTACTTC,CASSPRLAGPPFEQYF
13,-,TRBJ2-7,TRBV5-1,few,TGCGCCAGCAGCCCAGGGACAAATTACGAGCAGTACTTC,CASSPGTNYEQYF
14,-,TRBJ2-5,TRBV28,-,TGTGCCAGCAGTTTATCAGACTTCCAAGAGACCCAGTACTTC,CASSLSDFQETQYF
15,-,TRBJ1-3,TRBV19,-,TGTGCCAGCGGTCGGAGTCCCGACTCTGGAAACACCATATATTTT,CASGRSPDSGNTIYF
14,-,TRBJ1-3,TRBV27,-,TGTGCCAGCAGTAGGTCTTGGTCTGGAAACACCATATATTTT,CASSRSWSGNTIYF
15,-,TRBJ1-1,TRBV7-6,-,TGTGCCAGCAGCTTAGATGCAGACTTAAACACTGAAGCTTTCTTT,CASSLDADLNTEAFF
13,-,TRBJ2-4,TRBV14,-,TGTGCCAGCAGCCCCGACCTGGGAAACATTCAGTACTTC,CASSPDLGNIQYF
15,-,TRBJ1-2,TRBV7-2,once,TGTGCCAGCAGCTTAGCGACGGGGGCACAGGGTGGCTACACCTTC,CASSLATGAQGGYTF
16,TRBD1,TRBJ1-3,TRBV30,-,TGTGCCTGGAGTGGGGCGACAGGGGGCTCTGGAAACACCATATATTTT,CAWSGATGGSGNTIYF
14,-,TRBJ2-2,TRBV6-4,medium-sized,TGTGCCAGCAGTGACTCAGGGAACACCGGGGAGCTGTTTTTT,CASSDSGNTGELFF
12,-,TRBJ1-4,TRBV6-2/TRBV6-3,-,TGTGCCAGCAGTTCTTTCGTTGAAAAACTGTTTTTT,CASSSFVEKLFF
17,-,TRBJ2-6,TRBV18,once,TGTGCCAGCTCACCATTCACAGGGCCCTCTGGGGCCAACGTCCTGACTTTC,CASSPFTGPSGANVLTF
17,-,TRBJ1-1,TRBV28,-,TGTGCCAGCGCGACTCCACCCAGGAACACTGAGAACACTGAAGCTTTCTTT,CASATPPRNTENTEAFF
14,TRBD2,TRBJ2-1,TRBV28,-,TGTGCCAGCAGTCTAGCGGGGGGGTACAATGAGCAGTTCTTC,CASSLAGGYNEQFF
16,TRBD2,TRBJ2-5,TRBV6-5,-,TGTGCCAGCAGTTACTCCTCTAGCGGGGGGGCAGAGACCCAGTACTTC,CASSYSSSGGAETQYF
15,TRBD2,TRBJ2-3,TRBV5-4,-,TGTGCCAGCAGCTTCCAGCGGGGGGGCCCTGATACGCAGTATTTT,CASSFQRGGPDTQYF
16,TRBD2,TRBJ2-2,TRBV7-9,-,TGTGCCAGCAGCTTTATTAGCGGGGCGAGCACCGGGGAGCTGTTTTTT,CASSFISGASTGELFF
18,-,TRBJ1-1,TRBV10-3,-,TGTGCCATCAGTGAGGCGGGGGTAGGGGGAGGGTCGAACACTGAAGCTTTCTTT,CAISEAGVGGGSNTEAFF
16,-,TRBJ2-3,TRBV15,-,TGTGCCACCAGCCGCTATGAGGGGCAGGGCACAGATACGCAGTATTTT,CATSRYEGQGTDTQYF
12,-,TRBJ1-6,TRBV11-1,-,TGTGCCAGCAGCTTCAGAAATTCACCCCTCCACTTT,CASSFRNSPLHF
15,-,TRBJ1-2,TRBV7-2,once,TGTGCCAGCAGCTTAAAGTCAGGGGAGGTTTATGGCTACACCTTC,CASSLKSGEVYGYTF
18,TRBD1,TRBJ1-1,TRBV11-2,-,TGTGCCAGCAGCCCTTGGAGAGGGACAGGGGGCCTGGTGACTGAAGCTTTCTTT,CASSPWRGTGGLVTEAFF
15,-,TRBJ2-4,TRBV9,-,TGTGCCAGCAGCGTAGGGGATAGTTCCAAAAACATTCAGTACTTC,CASSVGDSSKNIQYF
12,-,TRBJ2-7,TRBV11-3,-,TGTGCCAGCAGCGACGAATCCGACGAGCAGTACTTC,CASSDESDEQYF
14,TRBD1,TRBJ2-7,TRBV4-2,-,TGTGCCAGCAGCGAAGCACAGGGGGCGAACGAGCAGTACTTC,CASSEAQGANEQYF
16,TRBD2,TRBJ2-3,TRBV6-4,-,TGTGCCAGCAGTGACGGCTCTAGCGGGGGGGCAGATACGCAGTATTTT,CASSDGSSGGADTQYF
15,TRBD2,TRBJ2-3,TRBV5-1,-,TGCGCCAGCAGCGACGTGGGCGGGGGGGCAGATACGCAGTATTTT,CASSDVGGGADTQYF
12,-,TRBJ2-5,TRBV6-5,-,TGTGCCGGCAGTTACTCGAAGGAGACCCAGTACTTC,CAGSYSKETQYF
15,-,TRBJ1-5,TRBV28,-,TGTGCCAGCAGTTTAGGGGGGGGCGCAAATCAGCCCCAGCATTTT,CASSLGGGANQPQHF
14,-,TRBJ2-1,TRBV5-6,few,TGTGCCAGCAGCTTACGGGGCCTTTACAATGAGCAGTTCTTC,CASSLRGLYNEQFF
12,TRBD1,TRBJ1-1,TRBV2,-,TGTGCCAGCAGAGGGGGCTACACTGAAGCTTTCTTT,CASRGGYTEAFF
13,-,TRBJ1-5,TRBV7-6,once,TGTGCCAGCAGCTTAGAGCCCGGTCAGCCCCAGCATTTT,CASSLEPGQPQHF
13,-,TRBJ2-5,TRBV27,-,TGTGCCAGCAGTAGACAGGACCAAGAGACCCAGTACTTC,CASSRQDQETQYF
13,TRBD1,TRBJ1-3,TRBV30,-,TGTGCCTGGACCCTGGACAGGGGAAACACCATATATTTT,CAWTLDRGNTIYF
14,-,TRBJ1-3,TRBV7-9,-,TGTGCCAGCAGCCGTGGGCAGGAGGGAAACACCATATATTTT,CASSRGQEGNTIYF
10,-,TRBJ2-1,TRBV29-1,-,-,CSVGPGTKFF
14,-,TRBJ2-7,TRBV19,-,TGTGCCAGTAGTGGGGGGACAGCCGACTACGAGCAGTACTTC,CASSGGTADYEQYF
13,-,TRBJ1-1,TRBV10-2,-,TGCGCCAGCAGTGGACAGCGGAACACTGAAGCTTTCTTT,CASSGQRNTEAFF
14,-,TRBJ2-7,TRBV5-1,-,TGCGCCAGCAGCACAACCGGGACTCTCGGGGAGCAGTACTTC,CASSTTGTLGEQYF
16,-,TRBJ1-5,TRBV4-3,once,TGCGCCAGCAGCCAAACCGGGACGGGAGGCCGTCAGCCCCAGCATTTT,CASSQTGTGGRQPQHF
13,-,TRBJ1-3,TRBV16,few,TGTGCCAGCGTCCAGGGGTCTGGAAACACCATATATTTT,CASVQGSGNTIYF
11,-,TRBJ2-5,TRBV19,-,TGTGCCAGTAGTATAATGGAGACCCAGTACTTC,CASSIMETQYF
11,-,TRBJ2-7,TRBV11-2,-,TGTGCCAGCAGCTTAGAACTTGAGCAGTACTTC,CASSLELEQYF